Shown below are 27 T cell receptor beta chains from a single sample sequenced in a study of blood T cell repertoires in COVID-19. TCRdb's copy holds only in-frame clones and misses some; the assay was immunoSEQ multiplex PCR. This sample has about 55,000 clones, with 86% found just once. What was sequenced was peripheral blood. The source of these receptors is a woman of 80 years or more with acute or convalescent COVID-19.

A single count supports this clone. The DNA of the CDR3 is TGTGCCAGCAGCGCCCAACCCCCCGCGTCGTACGAGCAGTACGTC. Protein sequence: CASSAQPPASYEQYV. The rearrangement joins TRBV2 to TRBJ2-7; no reliable D call. V gave up 6 bases and J gave up 4 bases, with 19 bases separating them. Germline V gives CDR1 SNHLY, CDR2 FYNNEI. This CDR3 is 15 amino acids long.

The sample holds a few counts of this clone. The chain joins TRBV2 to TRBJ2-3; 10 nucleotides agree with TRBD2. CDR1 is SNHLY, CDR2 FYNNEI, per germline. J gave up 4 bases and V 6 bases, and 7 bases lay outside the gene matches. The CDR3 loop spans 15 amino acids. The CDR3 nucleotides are TGTGCCAGCAGCAGTAGCGGGGGGCGGGCAGATACGCAGTATTTT. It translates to CASSSSGGRADTQYF.

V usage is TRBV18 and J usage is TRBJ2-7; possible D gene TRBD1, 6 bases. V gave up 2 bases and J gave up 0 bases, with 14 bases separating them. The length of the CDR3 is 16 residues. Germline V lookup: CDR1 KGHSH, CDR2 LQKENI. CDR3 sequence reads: CASSPGGGPSSYEQYF. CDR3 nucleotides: TGTGCCAGCTCACCAGGGGGCGGGCCGAGCTCCTACGAGCAGTACTTC.

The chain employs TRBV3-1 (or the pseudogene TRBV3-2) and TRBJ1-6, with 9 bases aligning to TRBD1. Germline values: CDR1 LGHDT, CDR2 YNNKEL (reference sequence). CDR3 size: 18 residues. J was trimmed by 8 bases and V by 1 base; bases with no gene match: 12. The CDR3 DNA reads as TGTGCCAGCAGCCAAGTCGCACAGGGGGCCTTCTTGGATTCACCCCTCCACTTT. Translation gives CASSQVAQGAFLDSPLHF.

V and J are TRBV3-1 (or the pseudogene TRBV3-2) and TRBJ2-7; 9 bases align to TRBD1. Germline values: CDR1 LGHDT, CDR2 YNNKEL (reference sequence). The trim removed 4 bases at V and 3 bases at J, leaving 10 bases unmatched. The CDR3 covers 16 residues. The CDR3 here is CASSRQPGQGRYEQYF. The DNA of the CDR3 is TGTGCCAGCAGCCGACAGCCGGGACAGGGACGCTACGAGCAGTACTTC.

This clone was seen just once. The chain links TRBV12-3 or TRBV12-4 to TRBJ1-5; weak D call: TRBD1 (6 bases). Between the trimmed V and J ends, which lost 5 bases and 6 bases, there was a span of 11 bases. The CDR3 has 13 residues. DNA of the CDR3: TGTGCCAGCAGTCTACAGGGTAGTCAGCCCCAGCATTTT. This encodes CASSLQGSQPQHF.

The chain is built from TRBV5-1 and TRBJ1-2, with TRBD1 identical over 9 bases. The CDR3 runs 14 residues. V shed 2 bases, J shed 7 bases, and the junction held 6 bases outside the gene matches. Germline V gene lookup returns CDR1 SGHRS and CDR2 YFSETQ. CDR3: CASSLLQGASGYTF. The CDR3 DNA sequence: TGCGCCAGCAGCTTATTACAGGGGGCGTCTGGCTACACCTTC.

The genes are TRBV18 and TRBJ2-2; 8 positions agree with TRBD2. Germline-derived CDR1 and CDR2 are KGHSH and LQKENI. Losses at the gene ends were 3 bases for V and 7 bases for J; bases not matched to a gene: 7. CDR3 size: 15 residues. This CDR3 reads CASSPGLGVIGELFF. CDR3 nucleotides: TGTGCCAGCTCACCGGGACTAGGAGTGATCGGGGAGCTGTTTTTT. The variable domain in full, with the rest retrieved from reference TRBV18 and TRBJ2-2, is NAGVMQNPRHLVRRRGQEARLRCSPMKGHSHVYWYRQLPEEGLKFMVYLQKENIIDESGMPKERFSAEFPKEGPSILRIQQVVRGDSAAYFCASSPGLGVIGELFFGEGSRLTVL.

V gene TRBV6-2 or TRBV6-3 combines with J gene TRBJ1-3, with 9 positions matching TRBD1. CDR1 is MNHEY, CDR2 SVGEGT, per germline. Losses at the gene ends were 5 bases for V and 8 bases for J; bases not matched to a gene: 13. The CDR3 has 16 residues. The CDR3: CASSRGLGQGGDTIYF. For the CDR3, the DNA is TGTGCCAGCAGTCGAGGCCTGGGACAGGGCGGAGACACCATATATTTT.

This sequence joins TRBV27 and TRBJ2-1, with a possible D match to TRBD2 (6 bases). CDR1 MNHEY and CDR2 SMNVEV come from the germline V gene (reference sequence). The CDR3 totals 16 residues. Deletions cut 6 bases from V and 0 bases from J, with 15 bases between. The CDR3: CASSSQRGSSYNEQFF. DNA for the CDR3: TGTGCCAGCAGCTCCCAACGGGGGAGCTCCTACAATGAGCAGTTCTTC.

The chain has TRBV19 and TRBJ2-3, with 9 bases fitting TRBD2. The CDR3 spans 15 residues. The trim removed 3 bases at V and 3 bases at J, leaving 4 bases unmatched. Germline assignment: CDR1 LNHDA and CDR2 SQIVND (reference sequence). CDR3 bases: TGTGCCAGTAGTATTAGCGGGGGAGATACAGATACGCAGTATTTT. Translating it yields CASSISGGDTDTQYF.

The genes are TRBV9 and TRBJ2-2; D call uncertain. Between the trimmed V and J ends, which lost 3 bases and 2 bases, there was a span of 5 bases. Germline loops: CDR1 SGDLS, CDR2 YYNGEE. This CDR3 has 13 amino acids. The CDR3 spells CASSALNTGELFF. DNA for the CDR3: TGTGCCAGCAGCGCGCTAAACACCGGGGAGCTGTTTTTT. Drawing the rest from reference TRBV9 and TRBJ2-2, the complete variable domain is DSGVTQTPKHLITATGQRVTLRCSPRSGDLSVYWYQQSLDQGLQFLIQYYNGEERAKGNILERFSAQQFPDLHSELNLSSLELGDSALYFCASSALNTGELFFGEGSRLTVL.

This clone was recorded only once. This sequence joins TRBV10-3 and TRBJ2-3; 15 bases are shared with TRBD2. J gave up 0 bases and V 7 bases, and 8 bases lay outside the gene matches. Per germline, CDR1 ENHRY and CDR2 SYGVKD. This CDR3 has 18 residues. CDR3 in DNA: TGTGCCATCAATAGAGGACTAGCGGGAGGGCCTAGCACAGATACGCAGTATTTT. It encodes CAINRGLAGGPSTDTQYF.

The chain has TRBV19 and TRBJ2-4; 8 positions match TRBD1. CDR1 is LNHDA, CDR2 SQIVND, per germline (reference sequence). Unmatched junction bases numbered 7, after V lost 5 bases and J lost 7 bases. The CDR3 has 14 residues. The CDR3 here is CASSPGTGSNIQYF. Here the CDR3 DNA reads TGTGCCAGTAGTCCGGGGACAGGCTCTAACATTCAGTACTTC.

The CDR3 nucleotides are TGTGCCAGCAGCCCGGGGGGGACCCAGTACTTC. Translation gives CASSPGGTQYF. The chain employs TRBV27 and TRBJ2-5; 7 bases agree with TRBD2. This CDR3 is built from 11 residues. J gave up 7 bases and V 6 bases, and 2 bases lay outside the gene matches. The germline V gene has CDR1 MNHEY and CDR2 SMNVEV (reference sequence).

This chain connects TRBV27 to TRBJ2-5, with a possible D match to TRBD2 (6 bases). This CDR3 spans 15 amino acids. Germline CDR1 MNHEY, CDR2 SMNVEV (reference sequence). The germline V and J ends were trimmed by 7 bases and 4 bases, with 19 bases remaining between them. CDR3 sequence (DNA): TGTGCCAGCATAGCTTACGGGACTCACGGAGAGACCCAGTACTTC. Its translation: CASIAYGTHGETQYF.

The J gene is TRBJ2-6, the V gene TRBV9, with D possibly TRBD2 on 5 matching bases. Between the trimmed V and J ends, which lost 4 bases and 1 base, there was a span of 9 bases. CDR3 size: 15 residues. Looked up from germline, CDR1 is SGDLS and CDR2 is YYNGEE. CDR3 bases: TGTGCCAGCAGCACCGGGGTATCTGGGGCCAACGTCCTGACTTTC. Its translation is CASSTGVSGANVLTF.

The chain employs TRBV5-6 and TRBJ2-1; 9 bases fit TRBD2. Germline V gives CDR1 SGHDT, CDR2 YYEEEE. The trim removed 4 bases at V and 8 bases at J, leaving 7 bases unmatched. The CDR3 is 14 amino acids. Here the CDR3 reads CASSQPSGDHEQFF. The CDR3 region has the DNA TGTGCCAGCAGCCAGCCTAGCGGGGACCATGAGCAGTTCTTC.

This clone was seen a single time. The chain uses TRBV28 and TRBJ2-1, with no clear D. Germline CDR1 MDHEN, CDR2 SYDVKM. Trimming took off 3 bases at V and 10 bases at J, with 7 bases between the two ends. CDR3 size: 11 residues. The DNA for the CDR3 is TGTGCCAGCAGTTTTAGAGGAGAGCAGTTCTTC. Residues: CASSFRGEQFF.

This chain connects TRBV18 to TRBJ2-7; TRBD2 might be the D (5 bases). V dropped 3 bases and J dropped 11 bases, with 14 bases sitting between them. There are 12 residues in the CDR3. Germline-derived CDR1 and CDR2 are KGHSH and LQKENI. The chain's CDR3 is CASSPLGGRKYV. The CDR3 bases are TGTGCCAGCTCACCTCTTGGAGGACGGAAGTACGTC.

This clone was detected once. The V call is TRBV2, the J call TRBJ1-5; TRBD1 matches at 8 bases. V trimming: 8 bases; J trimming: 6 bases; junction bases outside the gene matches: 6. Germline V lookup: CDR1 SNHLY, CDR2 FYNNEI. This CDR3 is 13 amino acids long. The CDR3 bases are TGTGCCAGCCGATCAGGGGGCGCTCAGCCCCAGCATTTT. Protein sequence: CASRSGGAQPQHF.

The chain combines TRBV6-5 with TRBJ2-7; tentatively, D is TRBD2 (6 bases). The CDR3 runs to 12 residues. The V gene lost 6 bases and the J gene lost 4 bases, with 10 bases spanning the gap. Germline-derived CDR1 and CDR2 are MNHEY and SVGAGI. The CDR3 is CASRGDSYEQYV. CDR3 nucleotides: TGTGCCAGCAGGGGGGACTCGTACGAGCAGTACGTC.

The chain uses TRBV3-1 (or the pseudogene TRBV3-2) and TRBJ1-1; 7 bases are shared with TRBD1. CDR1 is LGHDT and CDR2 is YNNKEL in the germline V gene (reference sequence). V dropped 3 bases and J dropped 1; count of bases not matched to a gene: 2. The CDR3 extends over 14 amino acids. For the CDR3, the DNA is TGTGCCAGCAGCCAGGGGACAGCGAACACTGAAGCTTTCTTT. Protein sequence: CASSQGTANTEAFF.

In nucleotides, the CDR3 is TGTGCCAGCAGTGCGAGCCGCGGGGGCGCTAGCGGCTACAATGAGCAGTTCTTC. It specifies CASSASRGGASGYNEQFF. The V and J genes are TRBV27 and TRBJ2-1, with D possibly TRBD2 on 7 matching bases. CDR1 and CDR2 (germline): MNHEY, SMNVEV (reference sequence). This CDR3 spans 18 amino acids. V gave up 5 bases and J gave up 3 bases, with 23 bases separating them.

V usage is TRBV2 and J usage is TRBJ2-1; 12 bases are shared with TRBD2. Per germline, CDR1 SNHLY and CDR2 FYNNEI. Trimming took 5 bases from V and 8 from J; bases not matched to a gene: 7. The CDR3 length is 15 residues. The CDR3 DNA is TGTGCCAGCAGTTCGCTAGCGGGGGGGCTCGATGAGCAGTTCTTC. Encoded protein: CASSSLAGGLDEQFF.

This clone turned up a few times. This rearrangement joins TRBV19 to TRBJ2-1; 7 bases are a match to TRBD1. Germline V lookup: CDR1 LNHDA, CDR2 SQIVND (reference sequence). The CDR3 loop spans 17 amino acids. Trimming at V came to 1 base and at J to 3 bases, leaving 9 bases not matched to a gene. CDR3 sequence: CASSIGTGTALYNEQFF. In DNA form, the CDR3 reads TGTGCCAGTAGTATAGGGACCGGGACAGCCCTCTACAATGAGCAGTTCTTC.

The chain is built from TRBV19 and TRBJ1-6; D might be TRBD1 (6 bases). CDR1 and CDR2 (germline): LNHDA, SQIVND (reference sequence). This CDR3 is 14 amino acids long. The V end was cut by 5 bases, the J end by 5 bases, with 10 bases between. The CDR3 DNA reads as TGTGCCAGTAGTCAGGGACAAAATAATTCACCCCTCCACTTT. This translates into CASSQGQNNSPLHF.